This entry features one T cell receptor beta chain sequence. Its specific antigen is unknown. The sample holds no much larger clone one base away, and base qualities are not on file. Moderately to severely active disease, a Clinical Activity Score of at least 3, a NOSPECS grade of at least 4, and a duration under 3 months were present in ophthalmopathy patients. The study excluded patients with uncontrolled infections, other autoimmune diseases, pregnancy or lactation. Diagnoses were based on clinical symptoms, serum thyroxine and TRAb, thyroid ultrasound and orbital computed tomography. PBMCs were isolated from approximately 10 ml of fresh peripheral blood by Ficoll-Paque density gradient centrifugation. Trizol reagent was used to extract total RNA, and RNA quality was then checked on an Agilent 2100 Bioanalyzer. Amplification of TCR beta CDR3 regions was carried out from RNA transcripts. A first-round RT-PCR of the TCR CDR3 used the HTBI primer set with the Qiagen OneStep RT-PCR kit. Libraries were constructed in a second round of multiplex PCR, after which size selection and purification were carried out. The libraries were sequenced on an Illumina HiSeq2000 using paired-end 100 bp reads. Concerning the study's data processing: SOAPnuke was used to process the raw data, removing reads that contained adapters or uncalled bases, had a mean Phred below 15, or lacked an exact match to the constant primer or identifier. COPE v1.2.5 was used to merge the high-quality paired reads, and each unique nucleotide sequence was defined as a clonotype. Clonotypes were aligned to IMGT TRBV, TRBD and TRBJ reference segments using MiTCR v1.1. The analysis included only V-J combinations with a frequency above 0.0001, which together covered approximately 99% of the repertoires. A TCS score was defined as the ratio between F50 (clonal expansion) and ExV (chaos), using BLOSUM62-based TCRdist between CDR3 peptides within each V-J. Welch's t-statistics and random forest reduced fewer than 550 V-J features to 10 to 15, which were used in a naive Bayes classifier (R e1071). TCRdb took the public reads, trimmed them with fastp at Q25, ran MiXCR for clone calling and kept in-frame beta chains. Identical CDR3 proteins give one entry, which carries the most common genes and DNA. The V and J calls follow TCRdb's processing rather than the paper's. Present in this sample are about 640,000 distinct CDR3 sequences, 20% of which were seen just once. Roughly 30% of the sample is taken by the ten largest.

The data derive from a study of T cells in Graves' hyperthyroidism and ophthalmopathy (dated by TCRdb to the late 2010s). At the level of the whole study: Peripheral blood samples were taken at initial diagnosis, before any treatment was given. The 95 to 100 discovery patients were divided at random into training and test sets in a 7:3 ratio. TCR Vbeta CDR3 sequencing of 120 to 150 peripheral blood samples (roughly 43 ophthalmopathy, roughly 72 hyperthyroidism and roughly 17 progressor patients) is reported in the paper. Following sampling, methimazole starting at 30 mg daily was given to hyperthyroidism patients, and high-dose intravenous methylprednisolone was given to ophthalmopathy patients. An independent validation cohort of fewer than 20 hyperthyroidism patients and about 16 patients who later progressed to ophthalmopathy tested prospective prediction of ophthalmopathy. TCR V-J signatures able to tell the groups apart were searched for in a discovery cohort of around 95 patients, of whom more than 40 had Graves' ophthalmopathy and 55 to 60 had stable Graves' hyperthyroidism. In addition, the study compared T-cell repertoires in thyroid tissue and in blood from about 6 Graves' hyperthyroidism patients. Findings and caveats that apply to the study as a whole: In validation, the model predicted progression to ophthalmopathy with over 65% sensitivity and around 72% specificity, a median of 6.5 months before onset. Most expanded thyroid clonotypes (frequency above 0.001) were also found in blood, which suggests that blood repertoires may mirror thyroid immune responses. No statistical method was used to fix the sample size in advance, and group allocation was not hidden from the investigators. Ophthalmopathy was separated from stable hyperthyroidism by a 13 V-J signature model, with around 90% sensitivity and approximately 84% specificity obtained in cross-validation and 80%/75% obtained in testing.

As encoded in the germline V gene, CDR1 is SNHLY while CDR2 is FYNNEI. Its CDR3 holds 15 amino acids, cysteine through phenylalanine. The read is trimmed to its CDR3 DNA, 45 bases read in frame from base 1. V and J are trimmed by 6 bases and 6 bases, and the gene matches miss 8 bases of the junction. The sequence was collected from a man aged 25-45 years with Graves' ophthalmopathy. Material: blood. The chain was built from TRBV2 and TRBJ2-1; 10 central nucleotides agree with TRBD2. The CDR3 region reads CASRELAGSFNEQFF. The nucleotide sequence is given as TGTGCCAGCAGAGAACTAGCGGGATCTTTCAATGAGCAGTTCTTC.